The T cell receptor beta chain under discussion was sequenced for a study of radiation and T cells in renal cell carcinoma. Measured with immunoSEQ multiplex PCR; TCRdb has only the in-frame clones, and not every one. The sample has roughly 170,000 clones, approximately 90% seen once; the top ten hold roughly 10%. Per germline, CDR1 KGHSH and CDR2 LQKENI. This CDR3 is built from 13 residues. Trimming pared 3 bases from V and 5 bases from J, leaving 11 bases between. Regarding time point: blood 4 weeks post-SBRT, at nephrectomy. Treatment here: 15 Gy SBRT to primary tumor, nephrectomy 4 weeks later. The chain is built from TRBV18 and TRBJ2-7; D possibly uses TRBD1 or TRBD2 (5 bases each). Sequencing used blood, obtained from a patient whose treatment included radiotherapy and nephrectomy. The origin of this receptor is a woman aged 50 to 65 with renal cell carcinoma. The CDR3 loop reads CASSPGTRNEQYF. The CDR3, as DNA: TGTGCCAGCTCACCTGGGACCAGGAACGAGCAGTACTTC.